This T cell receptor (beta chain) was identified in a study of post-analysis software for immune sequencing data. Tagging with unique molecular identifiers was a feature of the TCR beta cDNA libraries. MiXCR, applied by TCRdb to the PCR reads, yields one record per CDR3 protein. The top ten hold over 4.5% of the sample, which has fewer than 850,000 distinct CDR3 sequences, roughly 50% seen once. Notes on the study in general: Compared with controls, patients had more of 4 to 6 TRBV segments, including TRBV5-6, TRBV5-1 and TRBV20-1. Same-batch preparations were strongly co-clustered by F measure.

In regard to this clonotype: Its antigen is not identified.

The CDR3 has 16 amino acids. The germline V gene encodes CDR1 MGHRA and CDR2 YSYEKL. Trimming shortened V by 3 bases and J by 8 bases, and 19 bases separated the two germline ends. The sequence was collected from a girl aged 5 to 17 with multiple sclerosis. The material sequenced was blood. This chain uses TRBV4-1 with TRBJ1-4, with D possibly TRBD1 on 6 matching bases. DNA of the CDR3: TGCGCCAGCAGCCAGGGGAGGGACACCTTAGGGGAAAAACTGTTTTTT. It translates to CASSQGRDTLGEKLFF.